The source of this T cell receptor (beta chain) is a study of blood T cells in healthy people across ages. Study background: For every two T cells, template switching captured about one barcoded beta molecule.

The CDR3 extends over 20 amino acids. V shed 6 bases, J shed 4 bases, and the junction held 20 bases outside the gene matches. From germline, CDR1 is SGHVS and CDR2 FQNEAQ. This clonotype was detected a few times. Donors gave about 9.3 milliliters of peripheral blood apiece. Then a second PCR, running about 6 to 11 cycles, was carried out with a sample-barcoded 5' primer and a J-beta primer mix. Every sample produced at least 3 million CDR3-containing paired-end reads. TCRdb analysed the 5' RACE reads with MiXCR anew, one entry per CDR3 protein. The profile covers around 1,600,000 distinct CDR3 sequences, with roughly 43% appearing a single time and more than 4% taken by the ten largest.

Sequencing was carried out using blood. The rearrangement joins TRBV7-8 to TRBJ2-1, with 11 bases lining up with TRBD2. This TCR derives from a woman aged 18 to 35 in good health. The CDR3 here is CASRSPRSGREVSFYNEQFF. Written as DNA, the CDR3 is TGTGCCAGCAGGTCCCCCCGTAGCGGGAGGGAAGTTTCCTTTTACAATGAGCAGTTCTTC.